Listed below are T cell receptor beta chains from one sample, sequenced in a study of human T cells and chemical hapten exposure. TCRdb used MiXCR to reprocess the 5' RACE reads, holding one entry per CDR3 protein. The top ten hold around 2% of the sample, which has about 81,000 distinct CDR3 sequences, roughly 8.4% seen once. Receptors originate from a male donor in good health. Both conserved end residues are part of each CDR3. Each record gives: V gene, clone size, J gene, D gene, CDR3 DNA, CDR3 protein. A D gene is named only where the DNA matches it firmly. Size is stated for part of the rows, as once, few or many counts, or as a class when the clone is expanded.

V gene: TRBV2
clone size: many
J gene: TRBJ2-1
D gene: TRBD2
CDR3 DNA: TGTGCCAGCAGGGCCGGGACTAGCGATAATGAGCAGTTCTTC
CDR3 protein: CASRAGTSDNEQFF

V gene: TRBV18
clone size: NA
J gene: TRBJ1-5
D gene: NA
CDR3 DNA: TGTGCCAGCTCACCTAAACAGGATAGCAATCAGCCCCAGCATTTT
CDR3 protein: CASSPKQDSNQPQHF

V gene: TRBV13
clone size: NA
J gene: TRBJ2-7
D gene: NA
CDR3 DNA: TGTGCCAGCAGCAGGGGGATCAACTCCTACGAGCAGTACTTC
CDR3 protein: CASSRGINSYEQYF

V gene: TRBV10-2
clone size: NA
J gene: TRBJ2-2
D gene: TRBD2
CDR3 DNA: TGCGCCAGCAGTGACCTTCCCCTCGGTGCGGGAGGATACACCGGGGAGCTGTTTTTT
CDR3 protein: CASSDLPLGAGGYTGELFF

V gene: TRBV29-1
clone size: few
J gene: TRBJ2-5
D gene: NA
CDR3 DNA: TGCAGCGTTTCTAGGGGGAATGTGGAGACCCAGTACTTC
CDR3 protein: CSVSRGNVETQYF

V gene: TRBV18
clone size: many
J gene: TRBJ1-1
D gene: NA
CDR3 DNA: TGTGCCAGCTCACCCTCCCAAACTGAAGCTTTCTTT
CDR3 protein: CASSPSQTEAFF

V gene: TRBV27
clone size: many
J gene: TRBJ2-2
D gene: TRBD1
CDR3 DNA: TGTGCCAGCAGTTTACGACAGGGGTACACCGGGGAGCTGTTTTTT
CDR3 protein: CASSLRQGYTGELFF

V gene: TRBV15
clone size: NA
J gene: TRBJ2-6
D gene: TRBD1
CDR3 DNA: TGTGCCACCAGCAGTAGACAGGGTACTGGGGCCAACGTCCTGACTTTC
CDR3 protein: CATSSRQGTGANVLTF

V gene: TRBV20-1
clone size: NA
J gene: TRBJ2-1
D gene: TRBD1
CDR3 DNA: TGCAGTGCAACCGCCGGGACAGGGAGGGGTGAGCAGTTCTTC
CDR3 protein: CSATAGTGRGEQFF

V gene: TRBV4-2
clone size: few
J gene: TRBJ2-5
D gene: TRBD2
CDR3 DNA: TGTGCCAGCAGCCCCTATTTCCCCGGGGGGGACCAAGAGACCCAGTACTTC
CDR3 protein: CASSPYFPGGDQETQYF

V gene: TRBV28
clone size: many
J gene: TRBJ2-2
D gene: NA
CDR3 DNA: TGTGCCAGCAGTTTCCGCAGCACCTACACCGGGGAGCTGTTTTTT
CDR3 protein: CASSFRSTYTGELFF

V gene: TRBV6-2/TRBV6-3
clone size: NA
J gene: TRBJ2-7
D gene: NA
CDR3 DNA: TGTGCCAGCAGACACAAAAGGGTTTGGGCCTACGAGCAGTACTTC
CDR3 protein: CASRHKRVWAYEQYF

V gene: TRBV19
clone size: NA
J gene: TRBJ2-7
D gene: TRBD1
CDR3 DNA: TGTGCCAGTAGTATTTACGGGACAGGGATTTACGAGCAGTACTTC
CDR3 protein: CASSIYGTGIYEQYF

V gene: TRBV6-5
clone size: few
J gene: TRBJ1-2
D gene: NA
CDR3 DNA: TGTGCCACCCGAGAGGGGGGGGCAGCGGGCTACACCTTC
CDR3 protein: CATREGGAAGYTF

V gene: TRBV7-6
clone size: NA
J gene: TRBJ2-7
D gene: NA
CDR3 DNA: TGTGCCAGCAGCTTAGGTACAGGGAGGAACCACGAGCAGTACTTC
CDR3 protein: CASSLGTGRNHEQYF

V gene: TRBV7-9
clone size: many
J gene: TRBJ2-4
D gene: NA
CDR3 DNA: TGTGCCAGCAGCCCTAAAAACATTCAGTACTTC
CDR3 protein: CASSPKNIQYF

V gene: TRBV19
clone size: few
J gene: TRBJ1-6
D gene: NA
CDR3 DNA: TGTGCCAGTAGTATTAACGGGAGACAGCCACTTCAGACCCTCCACTTT
CDR3 protein: CASSINGRQPLQTLHF

V gene: TRBV24-1
clone size: many
J gene: TRBJ2-2
D gene: TRBD2
CDR3 DNA: TGTGCCACCAGTGCTCCTGGACTAGCAGACGCGAACACCGGGGAGCTGTTTTTT
CDR3 protein: CATSAPGLADANTGELFF

V gene: TRBV4-3
clone size: few
J gene: TRBJ1-6
D gene: NA
CDR3 DNA: TGCGCCAGCAGCCAAGCGACACTTAATTCACCCCTCCACTTT
CDR3 protein: CASSQATLNSPLHF

V gene: TRBV29-1
clone size: few
J gene: TRBJ1-5
D gene: NA
CDR3 DNA: TGCAGCGTTGAAGATCGTATGCCACAGGGAGATGGCAATCAGCCCCAGCATTTT
CDR3 protein: CSVEDRMPQGDGNQPQHF

V gene: TRBV3-1
clone size: NA
J gene: TRBJ2-5
D gene: NA
CDR3 DNA: TGTGCCAGCAGCCAAAGGGGACCGGGAGAGACCCAGTACTTC
CDR3 protein: CASSQRGPGETQYF

V gene: TRBV7-9
clone size: NA
J gene: TRBJ2-7
D gene: TRBD1
CDR3 DNA: TGTGCCAGCAGCTCCCGCTTCTCGGACAGGGAAGTTACCTACGAGCAGTACTTC
CDR3 protein: CASSSRFSDREVTYEQYF

V gene: TRBV5-1
clone size: NA
J gene: TRBJ2-5
D gene: NA
CDR3 DNA: TGCGCCAGCATCCCGAACTCCGGGGGCGAGACCCAGTACTTC
CDR3 protein: CASIPNSGGETQYF

V gene: TRBV7-7
clone size: many
J gene: TRBJ2-2
D gene: NA
CDR3 DNA: TGTGCCAGCAGCAGGACAGTGAACACCGGGGAGCTGTTTTTT
CDR3 protein: CASSRTVNTGELFF

V gene: TRBV6-5
clone size: few
J gene: TRBJ2-1
D gene: NA
CDR3 DNA: TGTGCCAGCAGTGTTGATGGTAAATACATCGATGAGCAGTTCTTC
CDR3 protein: CASSVDGKYIDEQFF

V gene: TRBV29-1
clone size: many
J gene: TRBJ1-3
D gene: TRBD1
CDR3 DNA: TGCAGCGTCATGACAGGGACTGGAAACACCATATATTTT
CDR3 protein: CSVMTGTGNTIYF

V gene: TRBV7-9
clone size: many
J gene: TRBJ1-6
D gene: NA
CDR3 DNA: TGTGCCAGCGAGGCGGGCCAGGGGTATTTCCTCCACTTT
CDR3 protein: CASEAGQGYFLHF

V gene: TRBV25-1
clone size: many
J gene: TRBJ1-6
D gene: NA
CDR3 DNA: TGTGCCAGCAGTGAATATGGAGGAAATAATTCACCCCTCCACTTT
CDR3 protein: CASSEYGGNNSPLHF

V gene: TRBV6-5
clone size: NA
J gene: TRBJ1-1
D gene: NA
CDR3 DNA: TGTGCCAGCAGTTACTCGGTTGGCGAGCTGAACACTGAAGCTTTCTTT
CDR3 protein: CASSYSVGELNTEAFF

V gene: TRBV5-5
clone size: NA
J gene: TRBJ2-5
D gene: NA
CDR3 DNA: TGTGCCAGCAGCTTGAGCCCAGGGGAAGAGACCCAGTACTTC
CDR3 protein: CASSLSPGEETQYF

V gene: TRBV7-9
clone size: many
J gene: TRBJ2-1
D gene: TRBD2
CDR3 DNA: TGTGCCAGCAGAGGCGAGCGGGGGGGGTACAATGAGCAGTTCTTC
CDR3 protein: CASRGERGGYNEQFF

V gene: TRBV20-1
clone size: many
J gene: TRBJ1-2
D gene: TRBD1
CDR3 DNA: TGCAGTGCTAGAGATATAACTGCGTGGGGACAGGTCGACTATGGCTACACCTTC
CDR3 protein: CSARDITAWGQVDYGYTF

V gene: TRBV20-1
clone size: NA
J gene: TRBJ2-7
D gene: TRBD1
CDR3 DNA: TGCAGTGCTACCCGACAGGGGGAGTACGAGCAGTACTTC
CDR3 protein: CSATRQGEYEQYF

V gene: TRBV5-1
clone size: many
J gene: TRBJ2-7
D gene: NA
CDR3 DNA: TGCGCCAGCAGCTTGGAGGCTAGCATCCCGTACGAGCAGTACTTC
CDR3 protein: CASSLEASIPYEQYF

V gene: TRBV20-1
clone size: few
J gene: TRBJ2-2
D gene: NA
CDR3 DNA: TGCAGTGCTAATCCCGGGACGGACTACGGGGAGCTGTTTTTT
CDR3 protein: CSANPGTDYGELFF

V gene: TRBV2
clone size: few
J gene: TRBJ1-4
D gene: TRBD1
CDR3 DNA: TGTGCCAGCCGGACAGGGTGGCCAACTAATGAAAAACTGTTTTTT
CDR3 protein: CASRTGWPTNEKLFF

V gene: TRBV24-1
clone size: many
J gene: TRBJ2-1
D gene: TRBD2
CDR3 DNA: TGTGCCACCAGTGACGTTGGGACTACCAATGAGCAGTTCTTC
CDR3 protein: CATSDVGTTNEQFF

V gene: TRBV15
clone size: few
J gene: TRBJ1-5
D gene: NA
CDR3 DNA: TGTGCCACCAGCAGACAGGGGAATAGCAATCAGCCCCAGCATTTT
CDR3 protein: CATSRQGNSNQPQHF

V gene: TRBV2
clone size: many
J gene: TRBJ2-1
D gene: NA
CDR3 DNA: TGTGCCAGCAGCCGGGCCTCACGTTACAATGAGCAGTTCTTC
CDR3 protein: CASSRASRYNEQFF

V gene: TRBV15
clone size: few
J gene: TRBJ1-5
D gene: NA
CDR3 DNA: TGTGCCACCAGCAGCTTAACACGCGTACCCAATCAGCCCCAGCATTTT
CDR3 protein: CATSSLTRVPNQPQHF

V gene: TRBV20-1
clone size: many
J gene: TRBJ2-1
D gene: TRBD2
CDR3 DNA: TGCAGTGCTCATGCCGGGACTAGCGGGAGGGCTTCCTACAATGAGCAGTTCTTC
CDR3 protein: CSAHAGTSGRASYNEQFF

V gene: TRBV5-4
clone size: NA
J gene: TRBJ2-6
D gene: NA
CDR3 DNA: TGTGCCAGCAGCTTGGGGGGGAGTACTCTACGAGCCAACGTCCTGACTTTC
CDR3 protein: CASSLGGSTLRANVLTF

V gene: TRBV11-2
clone size: NA
J gene: TRBJ2-1
D gene: NA
CDR3 DNA: TGTGCCAGCAGCTTAGGAGGGTCCTACAATGAGCAGTTCTTC
CDR3 protein: CASSLGGSYNEQFF

V gene: TRBV6-5
clone size: few
J gene: TRBJ1-5
D gene: NA
CDR3 DNA: TGTGCCAGCAGTCCCCGGGATTATAGCAATCAGCCCCAGCATTTT
CDR3 protein: CASSPRDYSNQPQHF

V gene: TRBV6-5
clone size: many
J gene: TRBJ1-1
D gene: TRBD1
CDR3 DNA: TGTGCCAGCAGCTCCGGGACAGGTGAGAACACTGAAGCTTTCTTT
CDR3 protein: CASSSGTGENTEAFF

V gene: TRBV5-6
clone size: NA
J gene: TRBJ2-3
D gene: NA
CDR3 DNA: TGTGCCAGCAGCTTGACGTCTAGCGACACAGATACGCAGTATTTT
CDR3 protein: CASSLTSSDTDTQYF

V gene: TRBV7-8
clone size: many
J gene: TRBJ2-1
D gene: TRBD1
CDR3 DNA: TGTGCCAGCAGCTTAAGGTCAGGGGACAGTTACAATGAGCAGTTCTTC
CDR3 protein: CASSLRSGDSYNEQFF

V gene: TRBV4-3
clone size: few
J gene: TRBJ1-3
D gene: NA
CDR3 DNA: TGCGCCAGCAGCCCTAGCTCAGCAGGAAGCTCTGGAAACACCATATATTTT
CDR3 protein: CASSPSSAGSSGNTIYF

V gene: TRBV7-9
clone size: NA
J gene: TRBJ2-1
D gene: NA
CDR3 DNA: TGTGCCAGCAGCCCATATCTAGCGAATGAGCAGTTCTTC
CDR3 protein: CASSPYLANEQFF

V gene: TRBV5-1
clone size: NA
J gene: TRBJ2-1
D gene: NA
CDR3 DNA: TGCGCCAGCAGCTCCAACCCCAGCGTAGACTACAATGAGCAGTTCTTC
CDR3 protein: CASSSNPSVDYNEQFF

V gene: TRBV6-1
clone size: many
J gene: TRBJ2-3
D gene: NA
CDR3 DNA: TGTGCCAGCAGTGAAGATGGCCCTCGGGCAGATACGCAGTATTTT
CDR3 protein: CASSEDGPRADTQYF

V gene: TRBV20-1
clone size: many
J gene: TRBJ2-1
D gene: NA
CDR3 DNA: TGCAGTGCTAGAGCGGGGGTGGACTACAATGAGCAGTTCTTC
CDR3 protein: CSARAGVDYNEQFF

V gene: TRBV5-4
clone size: many
J gene: TRBJ1-1
D gene: NA
CDR3 DNA: TGTGCCAGCAGCTTATGGGTCACCAACACTGAAGCTTTCTTT
CDR3 protein: CASSLWVTNTEAFF

V gene: TRBV12-3/TRBV12-4
clone size: many
J gene: TRBJ1-1
D gene: TRBD1
CDR3 DNA: TGTGCCAGCAGTTCCCAGGGGGCCGGGAACACTGAAGCTTTCTTT
CDR3 protein: CASSSQGAGNTEAFF

V gene: TRBV27
clone size: many
J gene: TRBJ2-7
D gene: NA
CDR3 DNA: TGTGCCAGCAGTTTGGTACCGGGAGACTACGAGCAGTACTTC
CDR3 protein: CASSLVPGDYEQYF

V gene: TRBV20-1
clone size: NA
J gene: TRBJ1-1
D gene: NA
CDR3 DNA: TGCAGTGCTAGAGATACCTCTGAGGACCACACTGAAGCTTTCTTT
CDR3 protein: CSARDTSEDHTEAFF

V gene: TRBV21-1
clone size: few
J gene: TRBJ1-6
D gene: NA
CDR3 DNA: TGTGCCAGCAGCAAGGACAAGACTCTATTCTCCTATAATTCACCCCTCCACTTT
CDR3 protein: CASSKDKTLFSYNSPLHF